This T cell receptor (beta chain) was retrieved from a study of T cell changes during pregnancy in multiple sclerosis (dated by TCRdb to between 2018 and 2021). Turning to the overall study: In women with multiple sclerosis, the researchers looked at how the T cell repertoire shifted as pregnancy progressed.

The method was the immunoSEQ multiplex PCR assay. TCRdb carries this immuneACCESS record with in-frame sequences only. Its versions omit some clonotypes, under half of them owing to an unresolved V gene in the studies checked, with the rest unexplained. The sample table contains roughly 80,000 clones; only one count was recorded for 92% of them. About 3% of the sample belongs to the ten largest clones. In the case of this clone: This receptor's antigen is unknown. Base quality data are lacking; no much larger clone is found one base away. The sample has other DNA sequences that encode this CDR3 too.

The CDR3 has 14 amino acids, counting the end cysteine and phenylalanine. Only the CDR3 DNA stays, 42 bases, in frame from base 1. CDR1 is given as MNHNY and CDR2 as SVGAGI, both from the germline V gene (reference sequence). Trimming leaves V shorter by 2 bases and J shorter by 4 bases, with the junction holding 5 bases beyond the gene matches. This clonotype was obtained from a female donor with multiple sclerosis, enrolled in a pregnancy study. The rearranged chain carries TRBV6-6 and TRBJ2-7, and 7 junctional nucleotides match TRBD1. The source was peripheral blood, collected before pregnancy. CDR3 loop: CASSYGTATYEQYF. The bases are TGTGCCAGCAGTTACGGGACAGCGACTTACGAGCAGTACTTC.